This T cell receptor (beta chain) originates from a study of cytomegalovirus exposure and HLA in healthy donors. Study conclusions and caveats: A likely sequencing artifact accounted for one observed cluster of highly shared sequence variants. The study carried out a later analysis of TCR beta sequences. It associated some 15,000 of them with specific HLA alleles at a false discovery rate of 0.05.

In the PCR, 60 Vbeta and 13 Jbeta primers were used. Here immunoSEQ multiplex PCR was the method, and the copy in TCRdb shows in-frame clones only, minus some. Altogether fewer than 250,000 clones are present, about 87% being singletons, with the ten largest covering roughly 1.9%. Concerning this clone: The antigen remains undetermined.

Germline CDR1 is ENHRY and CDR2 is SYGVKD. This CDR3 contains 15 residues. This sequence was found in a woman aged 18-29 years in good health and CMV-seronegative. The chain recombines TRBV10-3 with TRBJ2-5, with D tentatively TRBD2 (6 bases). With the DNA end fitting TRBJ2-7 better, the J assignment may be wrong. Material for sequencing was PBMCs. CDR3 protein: CAIRGLGEGVYEQYF. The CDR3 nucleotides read TGTGCCATCAGGGGACTCGGGGAAGGAGTCTACGAGCAGTACTTC.